The 10 T cell receptor beta chains in this list originate from one sample, sequenced in a study of siplizumab effects on memory and regulatory T cells. Profiled with immunoSEQ multiplex PCR; TCRdb holds only in-frame clones, not every one. Altogether roughly 56,000 clones are present, 85% to 95% being singletons, with the ten largest covering roughly two fifths. The sample consisted of CD8+ T cells sorted from blood. Every receptor here comes from a human donor in good health.

Of note for this clone: A read error may be the cause here, since a much bigger clone is one base away. The genes are TRBV5-8 and TRBJ2-2; 7 positions match TRBD2. Germline CDR1 SGHTS, CDR2 YDEGEE. The CDR3 is 16 residues long. Trimming cost V 0 bases and J 3 bases; bases outside gene matches: 5. CDR3 region: CASSLGGAGYTGELFF. The CDR3 DNA sequence: TGTGCCAGCAGCTTGGGGGGAGCGGGGTACACCGGGGAGCTGTTTTTT.

This clone was recorded a few times. The chain is built from TRBV6-5 and TRBJ1-2; 10 nucleotides align to TRBD1. This CDR3 is 14 amino acids long. The V gene's germline CDR1 is MNHEY and CDR2 SVGAGI. The V segment lost 4 bases and the J segment 6 bases; nucleotides outside the gene matches: 5. The CDR3 bases are TGTGCCAGCAGTTTTGGGACAGGGGTCAATGGCTACACCTTC. Encoded protein: CASSFGTGVNGYTF.

V is TRBV7-9 and J is TRBJ1-3; D perhaps matches TRBD1 (6 bases). Looked up from germline, CDR1 is SEHNR and CDR2 is FQNEAQ (reference sequence). V was trimmed by 3 bases and J by 2 bases, leaving 20 bases between them. The CDR3 spans 18 residues. CDR3 sequence (DNA): TGTGCCAGCAGCTTCGGCACTTCAGGGGAAAGGACTGGAAACACCATATATTTT. The encoded protein is CASSFGTSGERTGNTIYF. The whole variable domain, remainder taken from reference TRBV7-9 and TRBJ1-3, is DTGVSQNPRHKITKRGQNVTFRCDPISEHNRLYWYRQTLGQGPEFLTYFQNEAQLEKSRLLSDRFSAERPKGSFSTLEIQRTEQGDSAMYLCASSFGTSGERTGNTIYFGEGSWLTVV.

This sequence joins TRBV5-1 and TRBJ2-7; 7 bases are a match to TRBD2. Germline V gives CDR1 SGHRS, CDR2 YFSETQ. Trimming took 4 bases from V and 4 from J; bases not matched to a gene: 8. The CDR3 contains 14 residues. DNA of the CDR3: TGCGCCAGCAGCCCACGGGCGGGAGAATACGAGCAGTACTTC. It specifies CASSPRAGEYEQYF.

This chain links TRBV19 with TRBJ1-1, with a tentative D call TRBD1 (5 bases). The CDR3 totals 15 residues. Germline lookup yields CDR1 LNHDA and CDR2 SQIVND (reference sequence). V was cut by 5 bases and J by 1 base, with 14 bases left in between. The CDR3 loop reads CASSYLGQSNTEAFF. The CDR3 bases are TGTGCCAGTAGTTACCTCGGACAATCGAACACTGAAGCTTTCTTT.

V usage is TRBV19 and J usage is TRBJ1-1, with D tentatively TRBD1 (5 bases). This CDR3 has 13 residues. Per the germline V gene, CDR1 is LNHDA and CDR2 is SQIVND (reference sequence). V shed 5 bases and J shed 0 bases, with 7 bases lying between them. CDR3 DNA: TGTGCCAGTAGTGTGACAGTGAACACTGAAGCTTTCTTT. Translated: CASSVTVNTEAFF.

The chain combines TRBV19 with TRBJ2-1; a possible D gene is TRBD1 (7 bases). V lost 1 base to trimming and J lost 6 bases, with 10 bases between them. Germline V gene lookup returns CDR1 LNHDA and CDR2 SQIVND (reference sequence). This CDR3 is 14 amino acids long. This CDR3 reads CASSIGGTVNEQFF. The CDR3 DNA is TGTGCCAGTAGTATAGGCGGGACAGTCAATGAGCAGTTCTTC.

The rearrangement joins TRBV6-5 to TRBJ1-2, with a weak D call TRBD1 (6 bases). The CDR3 is 15 amino acids. The V gene lost 7 bases and the J gene lost 4 bases, with 19 bases spanning the gap. Germline V gives CDR1 MNHEY, CDR2 SVGAGI. The CDR3 DNA reads as TGTGCCAGCACCCATCCAGGGGCGGAGGTCTATGGCTACACCTTC. Protein: CASTHPGAEVYGYTF.

V usage is TRBV27 and J usage is TRBJ2-7; D may correspond to TRBD1 or TRBD2 (5 bases each). V was clipped by 8 bases and J by 3 bases, with 8 bases between them. Germline V lookup: CDR1 MNHEY, CDR2 SMNVEV (reference sequence). The length of the CDR3 is 11 residues. The CDR3 region is CASGTDYEQYF. The CDR3 DNA follows: TGTGCCAGCGGGACGGACTACGAGCAGTACTTC.

As DNA, the CDR3 is TGCAGCTCCCAAGGGCGGGGGAGGGCCTACAATGAGCAGTTCTTC. It yields the protein CSSQGRGRAYNEQFF. This chain connects TRBV29-1 to TRBJ2-1; 7 bases align to TRBD2. J lost 2 bases, V lost 8 bases, and 12 bases had no gene match. CDR3 length: 15 amino acids. The germline V gene encodes CDR1 SQVTM and CDR2 ANQGSEA.